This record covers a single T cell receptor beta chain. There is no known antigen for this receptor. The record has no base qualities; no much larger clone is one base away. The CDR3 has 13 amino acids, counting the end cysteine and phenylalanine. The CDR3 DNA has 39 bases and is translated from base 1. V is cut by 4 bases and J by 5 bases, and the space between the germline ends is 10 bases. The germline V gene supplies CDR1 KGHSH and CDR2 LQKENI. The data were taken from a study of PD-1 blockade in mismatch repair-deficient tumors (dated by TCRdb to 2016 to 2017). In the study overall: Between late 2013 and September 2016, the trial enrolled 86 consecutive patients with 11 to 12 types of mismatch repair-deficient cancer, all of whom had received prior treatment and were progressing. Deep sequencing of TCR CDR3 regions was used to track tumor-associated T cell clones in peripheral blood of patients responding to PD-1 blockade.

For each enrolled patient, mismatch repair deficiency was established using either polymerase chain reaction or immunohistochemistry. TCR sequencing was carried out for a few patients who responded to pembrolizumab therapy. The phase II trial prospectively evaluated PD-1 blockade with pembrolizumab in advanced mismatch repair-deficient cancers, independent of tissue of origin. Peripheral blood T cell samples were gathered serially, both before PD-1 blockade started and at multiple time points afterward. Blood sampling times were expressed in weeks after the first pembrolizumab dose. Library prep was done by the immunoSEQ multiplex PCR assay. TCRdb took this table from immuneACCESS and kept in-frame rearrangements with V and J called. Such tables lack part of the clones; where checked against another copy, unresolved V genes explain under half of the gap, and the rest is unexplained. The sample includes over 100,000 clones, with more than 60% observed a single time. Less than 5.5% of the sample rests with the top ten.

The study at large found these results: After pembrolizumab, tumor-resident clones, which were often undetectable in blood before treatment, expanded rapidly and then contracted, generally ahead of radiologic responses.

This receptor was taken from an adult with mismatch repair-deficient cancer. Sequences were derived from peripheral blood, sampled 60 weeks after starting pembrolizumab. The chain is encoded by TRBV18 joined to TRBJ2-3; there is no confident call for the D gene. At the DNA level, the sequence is TGTGCCAGCTCACTCTCGTCGGGAGATACGCAGTATTTT. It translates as CASSLSSGDTQYF.